This record looks at one TCR beta chain sequence and its context. Antigen unknown. The sample's time point: cycle 4 day 1 (C4D1), after 5 to 7 weeks of nivolumab. After autologous stem cell transplantation all patients relapsed, and prior brentuximab vedotin exposure differed between cohorts. This entry comes from a study of PD-1 blockade in classical Hodgkin lymphoma. Study-level information: Patients in the cohort were put on intravenous nivolumab, 3 mg/kg every 2 weeks. Study-level results: Healthy donors were reported to have higher baseline TCR diversity than newly diagnosed patients.

Between the trimmed V and J ends, which lost 4 bases and 7 bases, there was a span of 10 bases. Germline V gives CDR1 MDHEN, CDR2 SYDVKM. The CDR3 length is 12 residues. Clones were sequenced by immunoSEQ multiplex PCR, and TCRdb holds only the in-frame ones, with some missing. The table lists around 60,000 clones, about 89% of them singletons. The TCR comes from a human donor with classical Hodgkin lymphoma. The V and J genes are TRBV28 and TRBJ1-1, with unresolved D. The sequencing here drew on peripheral blood mononuclear cells (PBMCs), taken before the fourth cycle of nivolumab. In DNA form, the CDR3 reads TGTGCCAGCAGTTCCCACTTTCTTGAAGCTTTCTTT. The encoded protein is CASSSHFLEAFF.